The subject of this entry is one TCR beta chain. This record belongs to a study of blood T cells in healthy people across ages. Alongside a J-beta primer mix, a sample-barcoded 5' primer served in a second PCR lasting 7 to 11 cycles. TCRdb passed the 5' RACE reads through MiXCR, listing each CDR3 protein once. The data hold around 990,000 distinct CDR3 sequences, with around two fifths observed a single time. The CDR3 totals 15 residues. Trimming removed 3 bases at V and 5 bases at J, with 15 bases between. Germline-derived CDR1 and CDR2 are SGDLS and YYNGEE. Sequenced sample: blood. The sequence was collected from a man between 18 and 29 years old in good health. The chain couples TRBV9 to TRBJ2-1; D uncertain. The CDR3 sequence is CASSAWTQADNEQFF. The CDR3 nucleotides are TGTGCCAGCAGCGCCTGGACCCAAGCAGACAATGAGCAGTTCTTC.